The 29 T cell receptor beta chains given below trace back to one sample, sequenced in a study of tumor and adjacent non-tumor tissue in lung cancer. Three rounds of nested PCR, following a modified ARM-PCR protocol, produced the TCRbeta library. TCRdb reprocessed the multiplex PCR reads via MiXCR and lists one record per CDR3 protein. The sample lists 81,000 or so distinct CDR3 sequences; around 80% were seen once. No cell sorting was done before RNA was extracted from the tissue. The normal lung tissue was taken more than 3 cm from the tumor edge. Sequenced input: distant non-tumor lung tissue. The receptors stem from a man in his fifties or sixties with non-small cell lung cancer.

Points on this clonotype: A much more abundant neighbour one base away suggests this may be a read error. The rearrangement joins TRBV12-3 or TRBV12-4 to TRBJ2-5; 8 bases line up with TRBD2. There are 13 residues in the CDR3. The DNA for the CDR3 is TGTGTCAGCAGTGCTCGGGGGGGGGAGACCCAGTACTTC. Translation: CVSSARGGETQYF.

The chain has TRBV20-1 and TRBJ2-1, with TRBD2 matching over 8 bases. This CDR3 comprises 13 residues. Germline V gene data show CDR1 as DFQATT and CDR2 as SNEGSKA (reference sequence). J lost 5 bases, V lost 4 bases, and 4 bases had no gene match. The CDR3: CSAKTSEHNEQFF. The CDR3 nucleotides are TGCAGTGCTAAGACTAGCGAACACAATGAGCAGTTCTTC.

Turning to this clonotype: A much larger clone differs by one base, so this may be a read error. The missing conserved phenylalanine or tryptophan at the end of this CDR3 makes a read error likely. V is TRBV6-1 and J is TRBJ1-1, with 7 positions matching TRBD1. This CDR3 spans 18 amino acids. CDR1 and CDR2 (germline): MNHNS, SASEGT. Unmatched junction bases numbered 13, after V lost 2 bases and J lost 1 base. The CDR3 spells CASSERSRGLRGNTEAFY. CDR3 coding DNA: TGTGCCAGCAGTGAAAGGTCTAGGGGGCTCAGAGGGAACACTGAAGCTTTCTAT.

In the case of this clonotype: A much bigger clone sits one base away, suggesting this may be a read error. V is TRBV4-3 and J is TRBJ2-2; no clear D gene. The CDR3 is 16 residues long. Germline V gene sequence: CDR1 LGHNA, CDR2 YSLEER. The V end was cut by 1 base, the J end by 0 bases, with 9 bases between. DNA of the CDR3: TGCGCCAGCAGCCAAGTATCCAGAACGAACACCGGGGAGCTGTTTTTT. Translation gives CASSQVSRTNTGELFF.

V gene TRBV11-3 combines with J gene TRBJ2-2, with no clear D. The CDR3 has 12 amino acids. V was pared by 1 base and J by 7 bases, with 4 bases between. CDR1 SGHNT and CDR2 YENEEA come from the germline V gene. In nucleotides, the CDR3 is TGTGCCAGCAGCTTAGTTTACGGGGAGCTGTTTTTT. Translating gives CASSLVYGELFF.

This clonotype has only one observation. Just one base apart from a much larger clone, this may be a read error. The chain links TRBV7-8 to TRBJ2-1; no clear D. The CDR3 length is 13 residues. Per germline, CDR1 SGHVS and CDR2 FQNEAQ. CDR3 nucleotide sequence: TGTGCCAGCAGCTTACCCCTTAGCAATGAGCAGCTCTTC. Residues: CASSLPLSNEQLF.

As concerns this clonotype: One junction end does not reproduce the germline sequence, and a read error may be involved. The chain has TRBV12-5 and TRBJ2-5, with 8 bases aligning to TRBD1. CDR3 length equals 14 residues. CDR1 is LGHNT, CDR2 FRNRAP, per germline. CDR3 sequence: CASGRDRNVEIQYF. The CDR3 DNA is TGTGCTAGTGGTCGGGACAGGAATGTGGAGATCCAGTACTTC.

Concerning this clonotype itself: The junction shows a germline mismatch at one end, possibly a read error. V gene TRBV29-1 combines with J gene TRBJ2-2; 10 bases agree with TRBD1. The germline CDR1 and CDR2 sequences are SQVTM and ANQGSEA. The CDR3 is 14 amino acids. CDR3 bases: TGCAGCGTCCAGGGACAGGGGAACACCAGGGAGCTGCTTTTT. Amino acid sequence: CSVQGQGNTRELLF.

This clonotype showed up just once. V is TRBV11-3 and J is TRBJ2-7, with D perhaps matching TRBD1 (7 bases). Trimming shortened V by 5 bases and J by 6 bases, and 20 bases separated the two germline ends. The germline gives CDR1 SGHNT, CDR2 YENEEA. This CDR3 contains 15 residues. The CDR3, as DNA: TGTGCCAGCAGCCCAGGGGGGCAGGGCCTTACCGAGCAGTACTTC. It yields the protein CASSPGGQGLTEQYF.

The chain couples TRBV5-6 to TRBJ2-1, with D maybe TRBD2 (6 bases). The CDR3 consists of 16 residues. Per germline, CDR1 SGHDT and CDR2 YYEEEE. V was clipped by 2 bases and J by 4 bases, with 16 bases between them. The CDR3 region has the DNA TGTGCCAGCAGCTTTGGGAGTGGAGGGCCTTACAATGAGCAGTTCTTC. Protein product: CASSFGSGGPYNEQFF.

In the case of this clonotype: The junction differs from germline at one of its ends, possibly a read error. The chain combines TRBV11-3 with TRBJ2-1; D is unresolved. CDR1 SGHNT and CDR2 YENEEA come from the germline V gene. The CDR3 sequence is 13 residues long. This CDR3 reads CVSSLGQVVEQFF. The DNA for the CDR3 is TGTGTCAGCAGCTTAGGTCAAGTGGTTGAGCAGTTCTTC.

The chain uses TRBV20-1 and TRBJ1-6; TRBD1 is a possible D gene (5 bases). From germline, CDR1 is DFQATT and CDR2 SNEGSKA (reference sequence). Trimming left V 0 bases short and J 12 bases short, with 15 bases between. This CDR3 contains 14 residues. In DNA form, the CDR3 reads TGCAGTGCTAGAGATGGGGGGACCCATTTACCCCTCCACTTT. Protein product: CSARDGGTHLPLHF.

V is TRBV11-2 and J is TRBJ2-3, with D tentatively TRBD1 (5 bases). This CDR3 has 14 amino acids. Trimming removed 5 bases at V and 4 bases at J, with 13 bases between. Germline CDR1 reads SGHAT; CDR2 reads FQNNGV. In DNA form, the CDR3 reads TGTGCCAGCAGCCCAGGGTTGTCAGCAGATACGCAGTATTTT. It is translated as CASSPGLSADTQYF.

This clonotype was recorded once. The chain uses TRBV20-1 and TRBJ1-4; 11 bases match TRBD1. This CDR3 is built from 17 residues. The J segment lost 7 bases and the V segment lost 5 bases, leaving 15 bases of the junction unmatched. Germline lookup yields CDR1 DFQATT and CDR2 SNEGSKA (reference sequence). In DNA, the CDR3 is TGCAGTGCTCAGCAAGTCCCGGGACAGGGGGAGGGTGAAAAACTGTTTTTT. This encodes CSAQQVPGQGEGEKLFF.

The gene calls are TRBV29-1 and TRBJ2-7, with 10 positions matching TRBD1. Trimming removed 5 bases from V and 5 bases from J; junction bases left unmatched: 15. Germline V gives CDR1 SQVTM, CDR2 ANQGSEA. The CDR3 extends over 16 amino acids. The CDR3 protein is CSVQPRTGGEGDEQYF. For the CDR3, the DNA is TGCAGCGTTCAACCCCGGACAGGGGGTGAAGGAGACGAGCAGTACTTC.

For this clonotype: This sequence may be a read error, since a much larger clone differs from it by one base. The J gene is TRBJ2-2, the V gene TRBV29-1; D unclear. CDR3 length equals 13 residues. Trimming left V 4 bases short and J 6 bases short, with 12 bases between. The germline V gene encodes CDR1 SQVTM and CDR2 ANQGSEA. The CDR3, as DNA: TGCAGCGTTGCCCGGGTGAATTCCGGGGAGCTGTTTTTT. It codes for CSVARVNSGELFF.

The V call is TRBV6-2 or TRBV6-3, the J call TRBJ2-1; TRBD1 agrees at 7 bases. There are 15 residues in the CDR3. CDR1 is MNHEY, CDR2 SVGEGT, per germline. J lost 7 bases, V lost 7 bases, and 13 bases had no gene match. CDR3 DNA sequence: TGTGCCAGCAACAGACCGGGACAGTTCTATAATGAGCAGTTCTTC. Its translation is CASNRPGQFYNEQFF.

In the case of this clonotype: One end of the junction varies from germline; a read error may be responsible. The V and J genes are TRBV19 and TRBJ2-6; D is unresolved. The germline gives CDR1 LNHDA, CDR2 SQIVND (reference sequence). The CDR3 is made up of 17 amino acids. CDR3 DNA sequence: TGTGTCAGTTCGCTTGCTGGAACTCCCTCTGGGGCCAACGTCCTGACTTTC. Translation: CVSSLAGTPSGANVLTF.

In the case of this clonotype: The conserved phenylalanine or tryptophan is not found at the CDR3 terminus, so this likely reflects a read error. V usage is TRBV4-1 and J usage is TRBJ2-2; D is undetermined. The CDR3 is 12 amino acids. The V gene's germline CDR1 is MGHRA and CDR2 YSYEKL. V lost 7 bases and J lost 6, with 9 bases in between. The CDR3 DNA sequence: TGCGCCAGCAACCATTTATCCGGGGAGCTGTTTCTT. Its protein product is CASNHLSGELFL.

This clonotype was seen ten or more times. The genes are TRBV24-1 and TRBJ2-3; weak D call: TRBD1 (5 bases). Germline V CDR1 and CDR2: KGHDR, SFDVKD. Deletions cut 4 bases from V and 3 bases from J, with 7 bases between. This CDR3 spans 13 amino acids. The CDR3 loop is CATSEAGTDTQYF. The CDR3 bases are TGTGCCACCAGTGAGGCAGGGACAGATACGCAGTATTTT.

The CDR3 coding sequence is TGTGCCAGCAGCTTAATGATGGGGAATTATTACAGCTACACCTTC. Its translation: CASSLMMGNYYSYTF. The V gene is TRBV11-2, the J gene TRBJ1-2, with D uncertain. Looked up from germline, CDR1 is SGHAT and CDR2 is FQNNGV. The CDR3 consists of 15 residues. With 2 bases removed from V and 9 bases from J, the gap between germline ends came to 19 bases.

This chain uses TRBV11-2 with TRBJ2-7; a possible D gene is TRBD2 (7 bases). The germline CDR1 and CDR2 sequences are SGHAT and FQNNGV. The CDR3 is 16 residues long. V shed 5 bases and J shed 0 bases, with 17 bases lying between them. The CDR3 protein is CASSSGRGTLSYEQYF. CDR3 coding DNA: TGTGCCAGCAGCAGTGGGAGGGGGACTCTCTCCTACGAGCAGTACTTC.

V gene TRBV28 combines with J gene TRBJ2-7; 8 bases agree with TRBD2. Germline V gene data show CDR1 as MDHEN and CDR2 as SYDVKM. The CDR3 loop spans 15 amino acids. Germline trimming cut 10 bases from V and 0 bases from J; bases unmatched to any gene: 11. The CDR3 protein is CANTLGGARSYEQYF. The CDR3 DNA is TGTGCCAACACCCTCGGGGGGGCTCGCTCCTACGAGCAGTACTTC.

Notes on this clonotype: The junction and the germline gene differ at one end; a read error may be behind it. The rearrangement links TRBV20-1 to TRBJ1-2; D call uncertain. The CDR3 sequence is 14 residues long. CDR1 DFQATT and CDR2 SNEGSKA come from the germline V gene (reference sequence). The chain's CDR3 is CSTSVQVEGYGYTF. The DNA of the CDR3 is TGCAGTACTAGTGTGCAGGTCGAGGGCTATGGCTACACCTTC.

As for this clonotype: This CDR3 fails to terminate in the conserved phenylalanine or tryptophan, so it likely reflects a read error. This chain uses TRBV5-1 with TRBJ2-3, with D uncertain. Germline CDR1 SGHRS, CDR2 YFSETQ. The CDR3 has 16 amino acids. V lost 9 bases and J lost 0, with 20 bases in between. Here the CDR3 reads CANRFSWATSTDTQYY. DNA for the CDR3: TGCGCCAACAGATTCAGTTGGGCTACTAGCACAGATACGCAGTATTAT.

This clonotype was found a few times. The V and J genes are TRBV11-2 and TRBJ2-1, with 8 bases identical to TRBD1. This CDR3 is 15 amino acids long. The V gene end was trimmed by 5 bases and the J gene end by 4 bases; junction bases not matched to a gene: 7. Germline assignment: CDR1 SGHAT and CDR2 FQNNGV. Here the CDR3 reads CASSHDGQGYNEQFF. In nucleotides, the CDR3 is TGTGCCAGCAGCCATGACGGACAGGGATACAATGAGCAGTTCTTC.

The chain links TRBV11-3 to TRBJ1-6, with D uncertain. The CDR3 sequence is 13 residues long. The germline V and J ends were trimmed by 5 bases and 12 bases, with 14 bases remaining between them. From germline, CDR1 is SGHNT and CDR2 YENEEA. In DNA, the CDR3 is TGTGCCAGCAGCCCTGGGATTAAATTACCCCTCCACTTT. This gives the protein CASSPGIKLPLHF.

This clonotype came up many times. The chain carries TRBV10-1 and TRBJ2-3, with a possible D match to TRBD2 (5 bases). This CDR3 region has 13 residues. V was clipped by 5 bases and J by 2 bases, with 8 bases between them. Germline V lookup: CDR1 WNHNN, CDR2 SYGVQD (reference sequence). The CDR3, as DNA: TGCGCCAGCAGTCAGCGGCCCACAGATACGCAGTATTTT. Translating it yields CASSQRPTDTQYF.

A note on this clonotype: A read error may produce the germline difference seen at one junction end. The chain couples TRBV28 to TRBJ2-7; weak D call: TRBD2 (6 bases). Looked up from germline, CDR1 is MDHEN and CDR2 is SYDVKM. This CDR3 is built from 16 residues. This chain's CDR3 is CVTKNSGAHSSYEQYF. The CDR3 DNA reads as TGTGTCACCAAAAATTCGGGAGCCCACTCTTCCTATGAGCAGTACTTC.